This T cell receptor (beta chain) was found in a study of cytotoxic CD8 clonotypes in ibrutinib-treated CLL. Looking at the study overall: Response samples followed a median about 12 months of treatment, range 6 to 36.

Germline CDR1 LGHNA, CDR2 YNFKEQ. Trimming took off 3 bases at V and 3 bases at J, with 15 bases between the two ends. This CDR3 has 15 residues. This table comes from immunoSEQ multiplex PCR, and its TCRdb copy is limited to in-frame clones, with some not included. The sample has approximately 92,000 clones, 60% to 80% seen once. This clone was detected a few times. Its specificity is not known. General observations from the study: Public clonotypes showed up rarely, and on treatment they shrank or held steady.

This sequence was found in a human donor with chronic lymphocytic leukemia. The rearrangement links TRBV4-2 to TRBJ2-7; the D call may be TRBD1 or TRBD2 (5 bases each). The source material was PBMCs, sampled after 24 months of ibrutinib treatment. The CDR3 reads CASSHIGTGNYEQYF. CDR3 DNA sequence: TGTGCCAGCAGCCATATCGGGACGGGCAACTACGAGCAGTACTTC.